The rows below give T cell receptor beta chains drawn from one sample of a study of blood T cell repertoires in COVID-19. TCRdb keeps only in-frame clones here, not all; method: immunoSEQ multiplex PCR. The sample carries about 210,000 clones, 80% to 85% recorded once. Source material: peripheral blood. The receptors shown here come from a woman of 80 years or more with COVID-19, enrolled during active disease. Each CDR3 is given without its conserved first and last residue. Fields, in order: D gene, clone size, J gene, V gene, CDR3 protein. A D gene is named only where the DNA matches it firmly. Rows may omit the clone size; those that give it use once, few, many or a size class.

D: TRBD1; size: -; J: TRBJ1-1; V: TRBV2; CDR3: ASSPQGWGNTEAF
D: -; size: -; J: TRBJ2-2; V: TRBV3-1/TRBV3-2; CDR3: ASSHRRGGSYNTGELF
D: -; size: -; J: TRBJ1-3; V: TRBV7-2; CDR3: ASSLLAGSGNTIY
D: -; size: -; J: TRBJ1-1; V: TRBV11-3; CDR3: ASSANQGSEAF
D: -; size: -; J: TRBJ1-3; V: TRBV14; CDR3: ASSQGPPSWGPQNTIY
D: -; size: -; J: TRBJ1-3; V: TRBV6-5; CDR3: ASSSFGNTIY
D: -; size: -; J: TRBJ1-1; V: TRBV5-1; CDR3: ASSLMGARTEAF
D: -; size: -; J: TRBJ2-2; V: TRBV5-1; CDR3: ASSLQGGSTGELF
D: -; size: -; J: TRBJ2-2; V: TRBV2; CDR3: ASSEQTGNTGELF
D: TRBD1; size: -; J: TRBJ1-6; V: TRBV30; CDR3: AWSEAGGRPRGNSPLH
D: -; size: -; J: TRBJ1-5; V: TRBV5-1; CDR3: ASSLDGPSNQPQH
D: -; size: -; J: TRBJ2-3; V: TRBV7-9; CDR3: ASSPQGLGTDTQY
D: -; size: -; J: TRBJ1-1; V: TRBV18; CDR3: ASSATADTEAF
D: -; size: -; J: TRBJ2-7; V: TRBV5-6; CDR3: ASSLYGVPYEQY
D: -; size: -; J: TRBJ2-2; V: TRBV11-2; CDR3: ASSLGRGVTGELF
D: -; size: -; J: TRBJ1-3; V: TRBV6-1; CDR3: ASRVGSPGNTIY
D: -; size: -; J: TRBJ1-5; V: TRBV6-5; CDR3: ASSYFDRLNQPQH
D: TRBD2; size: -; J: TRBJ2-1; V: TRBV19; CDR3: ASSTSSGGPLTIEQF
D: -; size: -; J: TRBJ2-5; V: TRBV21-1; CDR3: ATSGLAGACQETQY
D: -; size: -; J: TRBJ1-3; V: TRBV10-3; CDR3: AIKGGVAGNTIY
D: -; size: -; J: TRBJ2-3; V: TRBV9; CDR3: ASSVAGGPPSTDTQY
D: TRBD1; size: -; J: TRBJ1-2; V: TRBV19; CDR3: ASSTPGTGSYGYT
D: -; size: once; J: TRBJ2-5; V: TRBV28; CDR3: ASTWLGGGPETQY
D: -; size: -; J: TRBJ1-3; V: TRBV7-2; CDR3: ASSLAVGTYYSGNTIY
D: TRBD2; size: -; J: TRBJ2-3; V: TRBV4-2; CDR3: ASSQETGGTDTQY
D: TRBD1; size: -; J: TRBJ2-3; V: TRBV2; CDR3: ASRDRGDTQY
D: TRBD1; size: -; J: TRBJ2-7; V: TRBV9; CDR3: ASSVAAGTVVEQY
D: -; size: few; J: TRBJ1-3; V: TRBV18; CDR3: ASSSVSGDGSGNTIY